Shown below are 13 T cell receptor beta chains from a single sample sequenced in a study of shared clonotypes between healthy human individuals. Sequencing used immunoSEQ multiplex PCR; TCRdb keeps in-frame clones, though not all of them. This table holds millions of clones, about 95% found once. The sequenced sample was naive CD4+ T cells sorted from blood. The subset: CD45RA+ positively selected. Receptors originate from a man between 18 and 35 years old in good health.

The chain is built from TRBV5-1 and TRBJ1-6; D is perhaps TRBD1 (5 bases). Germline values: CDR1 SGHRS, CDR2 YFSETQ. V lost 6 bases and J lost 9, with 13 bases in between. CDR3 size: 13 residues. This CDR3 reads CASNRDPGSPLHF. CDR3 in DNA: TGCGCCAGCAACCGGGACCCAGGTTCACCCCTCCACTTT.

The chain couples TRBV5-4 to TRBJ1-1, with D unclear. The V and J ends lost 2 bases and 1 base respectively, with 6 bases between them. The CDR3 covers 13 residues. CDR1 SGHNT and CDR2 YYREEE come from the germline V gene (reference sequence). For the CDR3, the DNA is TGTGCCAGCAGCTTAGGACCGAACACTGAAGCTTTCTTT. It specifies CASSLGPNTEAFF.

The sample holds one count of this clone. The V call is TRBV30, the J call TRBJ1-5, with 7 positions matching TRBD1. J gave up 5 bases and V 0 bases, and 7 bases lay outside the gene matches. Looked up from germline, CDR1 is GTSNPN and CDR2 is SVGIG (reference sequence). CDR3 length equals 15 residues. The CDR3 DNA is TGTGCCTGGAGTGTGGACGGACAGGCCCATCAGCCCCAGCATTTT. It translates to CAWSVDGQAHQPQHF. The full variable domain, rest sourced from reference TRBV30 and TRBJ1-5, is SQTIHQWPATLVQPVGSPLSLECTVEGTSNPNLYWYRQAAGRGLQLLFYSVGIGQISSEVPQNLSASRPQDRQFILSSKKLLLSDSGFYLCAWSVDGQAHQPQHFGDGTRLSIL.

The chain recombines TRBV27 with TRBJ1-6; D uncertain. Deletions cut 3 bases from V and 0 bases from J, with 6 bases between. The CDR3 length is 15 residues. CDR1 is MNHEY and CDR2 is SMNVEV in the germline V gene (reference sequence). The CDR3 bases are TGTGCCAGCAGTTTGGGCGTCTCCTATAATTCACCCCTCCACTTT. Amino acids: CASSLGVSYNSPLHF.

In its sample, this clone was seen a few times. The same CDR3 is also encoded by other DNA sequences in this sample. The gene calls are TRBV9 and TRBJ2-6, with 7 nucleotides matching TRBD1. This CDR3 region has 15 residues. The trim removed 3 bases at V and 0 bases at J, leaving 0 bases unmatched. CDR1 is SGDLS, CDR2 YYNGEE, per germline. In DNA, the CDR3 is TGTGCCAGCAGCGACAGGGGCTCTGGGGCCAACGTCCTGACTTTC. Translating gives CASSDRGSGANVLTF.

The chain employs TRBV5-1 and TRBJ2-5; 10 bases agree with TRBD2. CDR1 SGHRS and CDR2 YFSETQ come from the germline V gene. V trimming: 3 bases; J trimming: 1 base; junction bases outside the gene matches: 12. There are 18 residues in the CDR3. The DNA of the CDR3 is TGCGCCAGCAGCTCCCGCCTAGCGGGAGAGGGAATCCAAGAGACCCAGTACTTC. Protein sequence: CASSSRLAGEGIQETQYF.

The genes are TRBV19 and TRBJ1-5; D possibly corresponds to TRBD1 (6 bases). V lost 4 bases, J lost 7 bases, and 11 bases lay in between. The CDR3 spans 13 residues. Germline V CDR1 and CDR2: LNHDA, SQIVND (reference sequence). CDR3 nucleotide sequence: TGTGCCAGTAGTAGACCCCAGGGGCAGCCCCAGCATTTT. It specifies CASSRPQGQPQHF.

This chain links TRBV6-6 with TRBJ2-2, with TRBD2 as a possible D gene (5 bases). V shed 8 bases and J shed 5 bases, with 9 bases lying between them. The V gene's germline CDR1 is MNHNY and CDR2 SVGAGI (reference sequence). This CDR3 is 12 amino acids long. The CDR3 nucleotides read TGTGCCAGCTCCCGGAGGACCGGGGAGCTGTTTTTT. It specifies CASSRRTGELFF.

The chain combines TRBV11-1 with TRBJ1-2; a weak D match, TRBD1 (6 bases). Between the trimmed V and J ends, which lost 5 bases and 5 bases, there was a span of 15 bases. This CDR3 region has 14 residues. The germline CDR1 and CDR2 sequences are SGHAT and FQDESV (reference sequence). CDR3 sequence: CASSPLDSEYGYTF. The DNA for the CDR3 is TGTGCCAGCAGCCCGTTGGACAGCGAATATGGCTACACCTTC.

This chain uses TRBV27 with TRBJ2-7; tentative D call: TRBD1 (7 bases). The CDR3 is 15 amino acids. Germline lookup yields CDR1 MNHEY and CDR2 SMNVEV (reference sequence). Trimming took off 10 bases at V and 2 bases at J, with 21 bases between the two ends. The CDR3 region has the DNA TGTGCCACCCGGACTATGACAGGGTACCCCTACGAGCAGTACTTC. Amino acids: CATRTMTGYPYEQYF.

This chain uses TRBV10-3 with TRBJ2-7; 7 bases fit TRBD1. The V gene end was trimmed by 6 bases and the J gene end by 2 bases; junction bases not matched to a gene: 10. Germline V gene data show CDR1 as ENHRY and CDR2 as SYGVKD. The CDR3 is 15 amino acids. The CDR3 is CAIRFLRDSTYEQYF. The CDR3 DNA is TGTGCCATCAGATTCCTCCGGGACAGTACCTACGAGCAGTACTTC.

To note about this clone: This sample includes further DNA sequences coding for the same CDR3. The rearrangement uses TRBV28 and TRBJ1-4; D ambiguous. The CDR3 is 12 amino acids. The V gene lost 5 bases and the J gene lost 6 bases, with 7 bases spanning the gap. From germline, CDR1 is MDHEN and CDR2 SYDVKM. In DNA form, the CDR3 reads TGTGCCAGCAGTCTTCTGGATGAAAAACTGTTTTTT. Its protein product is CASSLLDEKLFF.

This chain uses TRBV6-1 with TRBJ1-5; tentative D call: TRBD1 (5 bases). This CDR3 region has 15 residues. V was trimmed by 4 bases and J by 0 bases, leaving 10 bases between them. Looked up from germline, CDR1 is MNHNS and CDR2 is SASEGT. The CDR3 reads CASSGQSYSNQPQHF. The CDR3 DNA reads TGTGCCAGCAGTGGACAGAGTTATAGCAATCAGCCCCAGCATTTT.